The 2 T cell receptor beta chains below come from one sample, sequenced in a study of T cell responses to AZD1222 COVID-19 vaccine. Using immunoSEQ multiplex PCR, the repertoire was profiled, and TCRdb retains in-frame clones only, with some absent. Of 95,000 to 100,000 clones listed, about 90% were seen once; the top ten hold 16%. The specimen was peripheral blood, collected on day 0 of AZD1222 vaccination. Receptors originate from an adult in good health.

The chain couples TRBV28 to TRBJ1-1; the match to TRBD1 covers 7 bases. After removal of 6 bases from V and 0 bases from J, the junction contained 7 bases not matched to a gene. The CDR3 is 15 amino acids. CDR1 MDHEN and CDR2 SYDVKM come from the germline V gene. This CDR3 is CASSSTGEMNTEAFF. CDR3 sequence (DNA): TGTGCCAGCAGCTCTACAGGGGAAATGAACACTGAAGCTTTCTTT.

The J gene is TRBJ2-6, the V gene TRBV11-3; no clear D gene. Per germline, CDR1 SGHNT and CDR2 YENEEA. Between the trimmed V and J ends, which lost 3 bases and 0 bases, there was a span of 6 bases. This CDR3 is built from 15 residues. The CDR3 DNA reads as TGTGCCAGCAGCTTTGATAGCTCTGGGGCCAACGTCCTGACTTTC. Translation: CASSFDSSGANVLTF.